Shown below are 3 T cell receptor beta chains from a single sample sequenced in a study of blood T cells in healthy people across ages. Then a second PCR, running roughly 7 to 11 cycles, was carried out with a sample-barcoded 5' primer and a J-beta primer mix. TCRdb analysed the 5' RACE reads with MiXCR anew, one entry per CDR3 protein. The sample lists roughly 1.5 million distinct CDR3 sequences, roughly two fifths occurring once. Sequencing was done on a sample of blood. The receptor source for this set is a woman between 18 and 29 years old in good health.

As for this clonotype: One end of the junction is discordant with germline, which a read error may explain. This chain links TRBV12-3 or TRBV12-4 with TRBJ1-2; TRBD1 might be the D (5 bases). This CDR3 is 15 amino acids long. The CDR3 coding sequence is TGTGCCGGCAGTTTAGGGGCCTATTCCGTCGATGGCTACACCTTC. Its translation: CAGSLGAYSVDGYTF.

This clonotype was observed a few times. The chain carries TRBV10-3 and TRBJ2-7; TRBD2 is a possible D gene (5 bases). Trimming shortened V by 2 bases and J by 3 bases, and 11 bases separated the two germline ends. Looked up from germline, CDR1 is ENHRY and CDR2 is SYGVKD. CDR3 length: 14 amino acids. This CDR3 is CAISELNRGYEQYF. The CDR3 nucleotides read TGTGCCATCAGTGAGCTAAACCGGGGCTACGAGCAGTACTTC.

The J gene is TRBJ2-5, the V gene TRBV7-8; no clear D gene. TRBJ2-7 matches the DNA end more closely, so the J call is doubtful. Germline CDR1 is SGHVS and CDR2 is FQNEAQ. This CDR3 contains 12 residues. The CDR3 nucleotides read TGTGCCAGCAGCTTTGGCAGTCCCGAGCAGTACTTC. Residues: CASSFGSPEQYF.